This T cell receptor (beta chain) was sequenced for a study of identifying expanded T cells in peripheral blood. The study's findings and limits: About 1.2 clones differed between technical replicates, versus approximately 16 and 19 over time. Across healthy donors, higher total template counts meant significantly greater approximately 2-week count variance.

The CDR3 contains 12 residues. Germline V CDR1 and CDR2: KGHSH, LQKENI. Trimming shortened V by 2 bases and J by 10 bases, and 9 bases separated the two germline ends. This clone was seen a few times. Its antigen is not known. Some clones are missing from TCRdb's copy, which holds only in-frame ones; the method was immunoSEQ multiplex PCR. The sample includes some 77,000 clones, 88% of them seen just once. Collection occurred without any documented infections or immune events in donors. This TCR was sampled from a person aged 18 to 75 in good health. The V gene is TRBV18, the J gene TRBJ1-5; unclear D gene. The specimen was blood. The CDR3 loop is CASSPSPPPQHF. In nucleotides, the CDR3 is TGTGCCAGCTCACCATCGCCCCCTCCCCAGCATTTT.